The 16 T cell receptor beta chains reported below all come from one sample, sequenced in a study of blood T cell repertoires in COVID-19. Method: immunoSEQ multiplex PCR; TCRdb's copy keeps in-frame clones and lacks some. The sample holds about 190,000 clones; 70% to 85% are singletons and the top ten take under 5.5%. The material sequenced was peripheral blood. These receptors were obtained from a woman aged 25 to 39 with acute or convalescent COVID-19.

This rearrangement joins TRBV11-3 to TRBJ2-1; D is possibly TRBD2 (5 bases). Looked up from germline, CDR1 is SGHNT and CDR2 is YENEEA. The CDR3 is made up of 14 amino acids. The V end was cut by 3 bases, the J end by 0 bases, with 6 bases between. The CDR3 here is CASSLSGSYNEQFF. In nucleotides, the CDR3 is TGTGCCAGCAGCTTGAGCGGCTCCTACAATGAGCAGTTCTTC.

The genes are TRBV10-3 and TRBJ2-7, with 8 bases matching TRBD1. The CDR3 loop spans 15 amino acids. Trimming took 1 base from V and 5 from J; bases not matched to a gene: 7. In germline, CDR1 is ENHRY, CDR2 SYGVKD. DNA for the CDR3: TGTGCCATCAGTGAGTTCGCCCAGGGGGCACACGAGCAGTACTTC. Translating it yields CAISEFAQGAHEQYF.

V and J are TRBV6-5 and TRBJ1-2; 10 bases align to TRBD1. Germline trimming cut 5 bases from V and 1 base from J; bases unmatched to any gene: 4. Germline-derived CDR1 and CDR2 are MNHEY and SVGAGI. The CDR3 totals 15 residues. The DNA for the CDR3 is TGTGCCAGCAGTCGCGGGACAGGGGTTAACTATGGCTACACCTTC. Its translation is CASSRGTGVNYGYTF.

V usage is TRBV6-5 and J usage is TRBJ2-5, with D possibly TRBD2 on 6 matching bases. Germline V gives CDR1 MNHEY, CDR2 SVGAGI. V lost 5 bases and J lost 2, with 12 bases in between. The length of the CDR3 is 14 residues. This CDR3 is CASSKGLLQETQYF. DNA of the CDR3: TGTGCCAGCAGTAAGGGACTCTTACAAGAGACCCAGTACTTC.

The table lists this clone with a count of one. The chain links TRBV11-2 to TRBJ1-2; D possibly corresponds to TRBD1 (6 bases). V was shortened by 5 bases and J by 3 bases, with 10 bases between the two germline ends. Germline lookup yields CDR1 SGHAT and CDR2 FQNNGV. The CDR3 contains 13 residues. The CDR3 region has the DNA TGTGCCAGCAGCCTCGGACAGCACTATGGCTACACCTTC. Translated, it gives CASSLGQHYGYTF.

The V and J genes are TRBV6-5 and TRBJ2-2, with D possibly matching TRBD2 (5 bases). CDR1 and CDR2 (germline): MNHEY, SVGAGI. This CDR3 spans 14 amino acids. V was pared by 2 bases and J by 8 bases, with 12 bases between. The CDR3 here is CASSYEPSTGELFF. In DNA form, the CDR3 reads TGTGCCAGCAGTTACGAACCTAGCACTGGGGAGCTGTTTTTT.

This clone appeared once. CDR3 DNA: TGTGCCAGCATGCCGGACAGGGGGAACACTGAAGCTTTCTTT. This sequence encodes CASMPDRGNTEAFF. V and J are TRBV2 and TRBJ1-1; TRBD1 agrees at 9 bases. Germline CDR1 is SNHLY and CDR2 is FYNNEI. The CDR3 spans 14 residues. J was trimmed by 1 base and V by 7 bases; bases with no gene match: 4.

V is TRBV11-2 and J is TRBJ1-2, with 8 bases that match TRBD1. In germline, CDR1 is SGHAT, CDR2 FQNNGV. This CDR3 comprises 15 residues. V dropped 5 bases and J dropped 4; count of bases not matched to a gene: 9. CDR3 DNA sequence: TGTGCCAGCAGCCCTAAACAGGGGGGTGGCTATGGCTACACCTTC. Translated, it gives CASSPKQGGGYGYTF.

The chain couples TRBV18 to TRBJ2-7; D remains unclear. Trimming pared 3 bases from V and 7 bases from J, leaving 13 bases between. The CDR3 consists of 13 residues. Germline V gene data show CDR1 as KGHSH and CDR2 as LQKENI. CDR3 coding DNA: TGTGCCAGCTCACCCTCTCTGTCGACAGAGCAGTACTTC. Protein: CASSPSLSTEQYF.

This clone occurred once. The chain uses TRBV28 and TRBJ1-2; 10 bases match TRBD1. The CDR3 extends over 16 amino acids. CDR1 and CDR2 from the germline V gene are MDHEN and SYDVKM. V was clipped by 5 bases and J by 4 bases; unmatched bases: 10. The CDR3: CASSHPDRGRTYGYTF. As DNA, the CDR3 is TGTGCCAGCAGTCATCCTGACAGGGGGCGCACCTATGGCTACACCTTC.

The genes are TRBV5-6 and TRBJ1-2; D not certain. V dropped 4 bases and J dropped 3 bases, with 10 bases sitting between them. Germline V gene data show CDR1 as SGHDT and CDR2 as YYEEEE. The CDR3 is 13 residues long. In DNA form, the CDR3 reads TGTGCCAGCAGCCCAGGTCCCGACTATGGCTACACCTTC. Translating gives CASSPGPDYGYTF.

The chain recombines TRBV4-3 with TRBJ2-7; D is possibly TRBD1 (5 bases). Trimming removed 1 base from V and 4 bases from J, with 8 bases in between. The CDR3 consists of 13 residues. The germline V gene has CDR1 LGHNA and CDR2 YSLEER. The CDR3 loop reads CASSQGDRYEQYF. The CDR3 DNA follows: TGCGCCAGCAGCCAAGGAGACAGATACGAGCAGTACTTC.

The chain joins TRBV28 to TRBJ1-5; unclear D gene. V gave up 6 bases and J gave up 1 base, with 7 bases separating them. Germline loops: CDR1 MDHEN, CDR2 SYDVKM. This CDR3 region has 13 residues. The CDR3 reads CASSLWSNQPQHF. The CDR3 DNA is TGTGCCAGCAGCCTATGGAGCAATCAGCCCCAGCATTTT. The entire variable domain, with the rest obtained from reference TRBV28 and TRBJ1-5, is as follows: DVKVTQSSRYLVKRTGEKVFLECVQDMDHENMFWYRQDPGLGLRLIYFSYDVKMKEKGDIPEGYSVSREKKERFSLILESASTNQTSMYLCASSLWSNQPQHFGDGTRLSIL.

The chain joins TRBV6-5 to TRBJ2-1; D remains unclear. The V gene lost 4 bases and the J gene lost 9 bases, with 7 bases spanning the gap. Per germline, CDR1 MNHEY and CDR2 SVGAGI. The CDR3 is made up of 11 amino acids. The CDR3 sequence is CASSSTSEQFF. The CDR3 DNA follows: TGTGCCAGCAGTTCTACGAGTGAGCAGTTCTTC.

The rearrangement joins TRBV10-2 to TRBJ2-1, with 10 positions matching TRBD2. Germline-derived CDR1 and CDR2 are WSHSY and SAAADI. Trimming cost V 4 bases and J 5 bases; bases outside gene matches: 11. The CDR3 loop spans 17 amino acids. The CDR3 is CASSGPLLGLADNEQFF. CDR3 sequence (DNA): TGCGCCAGCAGTGGTCCCCTTTTAGGACTAGCGGACAATGAGCAGTTCTTC.

This sequence joins TRBV30 and TRBJ1-1; possibly TRBD1 for D (5 bases). CDR1 is GTSNPN, CDR2 SVGIG, per germline (reference sequence). Deletions cut 3 bases from V and 0 bases from J, with 14 bases between. The CDR3 has 15 residues. CDR3 loop: CAWSLWGSMNTEAFF. CDR3 DNA: TGTGCCTGGAGCCTTTGGGGCAGCATGAACACTGAAGCTTTCTTT.